These T cell receptor beta chains were read from a single sample in a study of cytotoxic CD8 clonotypes in ibrutinib-treated CLL. Produced via immunoSEQ multiplex PCR; TCRdb's table is partial and in-frame only. The table lists about 140,000 clones, approximately 80% of them singletons. Sequencing was performed on PBMCs, taken after 12 months of ibrutinib treatment. These receptors originate from a human donor with chronic lymphocytic leukemia. Each CDR3 is given with its conserved first and last residue. Fields, in order: clone size, J gene, D gene, V gene, CDR3 DNA, CDR3 protein. D genes are given only for firm matches. For some rows the clone size is stated as once, few or many, or as a class when expanded; others skip it.

clone_size: .
j_call: TRBJ1-4
d_call: .
v_call: TRBV19
cdr3_nt: TGTGCCAGTAGTGGCCCGATGTCAGGGTCTAATGAAAAACTGTTTTTT
cdr3_aa: CASSGPMSGSNEKLFF

clone_size: .
j_call: TRBJ2-7
d_call: TRBD1
v_call: TRBV18
cdr3_nt: TGTGCCAGCTCAGGCCAAACAGGGGCCGAGCAGTACTTC
cdr3_aa: CASSGQTGAEQYF

clone_size: .
j_call: TRBJ2-7
d_call: .
v_call: TRBV10-2
cdr3_nt: TGCGCCAGCAGTGAAGGCACGGGGCTCTCCTACGAGCAGTACTTC
cdr3_aa: CASSEGTGLSYEQYF

clone_size: .
j_call: TRBJ1-2
d_call: TRBD1
v_call: TRBV30
cdr3_nt: TGTGCCTCCCAGGGGGGTGGTGGCTACACCTTC
cdr3_aa: CASQGGGGYTF

clone_size: .
j_call: TRBJ2-6
d_call: .
v_call: TRBV27
cdr3_nt: TGTGCCAGCAGTTTATACAGTTTTGGGGCCAACGTCCTGACTTTC
cdr3_aa: CASSLYSFGANVLTF

clone_size: .
j_call: TRBJ1-6
d_call: .
v_call: TRBV5-1
cdr3_nt: TGCGCCAGCAGCTTGGCCGGGATTCGCTCACCCCTCCACTTT
cdr3_aa: CASSLAGIRSPLHF

clone_size: .
j_call: TRBJ1-1
d_call: .
v_call: TRBV6-5
cdr3_nt: TGTGCCAGCAGCTCGGGACCGGGGTCCACTGAAGCTTTCTTT
cdr3_aa: CASSSGPGSTEAFF

clone_size: .
j_call: TRBJ1-5
d_call: .
v_call: TRBV7-2
cdr3_nt: TGTGCCAGCAGCCCCAGGGCAGATCAGCCCCAGCATTTT
cdr3_aa: CASSPRADQPQHF

clone_size: .
j_call: TRBJ2-5
d_call: .
v_call: TRBV25-1
cdr3_nt: TGTGCCAGCAGTCGGGTGGAGACCCAGTACTTC
cdr3_aa: CASSRVETQYF

clone_size: .
j_call: TRBJ1-5
d_call: TRBD1
v_call: TRBV29-1
cdr3_nt: TGCAGCGTCGCCACCGGGACAGGGCTCCAGCCCCAGCATTTT
cdr3_aa: CSVATGTGLQPQHF

clone_size: .
j_call: TRBJ1-2
d_call: .
v_call: TRBV27
cdr3_nt: TGTGCCAGCAGTTTAGGGGAAGGGCGGATCTATGGCTACACCTTC
cdr3_aa: CASSLGEGRIYGYTF

clone_size: .
j_call: TRBJ1-1
d_call: TRBD1
v_call: TRBV4-2
cdr3_nt: TGTGCCAGCAGCCAAGGAACAGGGGATGGGACTGAAGCTTTCTTT
cdr3_aa: CASSQGTGDGTEAFF

clone_size: .
j_call: TRBJ2-5
d_call: .
v_call: TRBV19
cdr3_nt: TGTGCCAGTAGCCCCCTGGGCAGGCCTCAAGAGACCCAGTACTTC
cdr3_aa: CASSPLGRPQETQYF

clone_size: few
j_call: TRBJ2-2
d_call: TRBD2
v_call: TRBV9
cdr3_nt: TGTGCCAGCAGCGTAGTGACTAGCGGGACCGGGGAGCTGTTTTTT
cdr3_aa: CASSVVTSGTGELFF

clone_size: .
j_call: TRBJ2-7
d_call: .
v_call: TRBV11-3
cdr3_nt: TGTGCCAGCAGCTTAGATCCACAAAGCTACGAGCAGTACTTC
cdr3_aa: CASSLDPQSYEQYF

clone_size: few
j_call: TRBJ2-7
d_call: .
v_call: TRBV10-3
cdr3_nt: TGTGCCATCAGTGACACACTCCGCTACGAGCAGTACTTC
cdr3_aa: CAISDTLRYEQYF

clone_size: .
j_call: TRBJ1-5
d_call: .
v_call: TRBV5-5
cdr3_nt: TGTGCCAGCAGCTTGACCGGGAATCAGCCCCAGCATTTT
cdr3_aa: CASSLTGNQPQHF

clone_size: .
j_call: TRBJ1-1
d_call: .
v_call: TRBV19
cdr3_nt: TGTGCCAGTAGTACCAGATATAACACTGAAGCTTTCTTT
cdr3_aa: CASSTRYNTEAFF

clone_size: .
j_call: TRBJ2-2
d_call: TRBD2
v_call: TRBV5-1
cdr3_nt: TGCGCCACCCGGTCGGGAGGGGCCGGGGTATCCACCGGGGAGCTGTTTTTT
cdr3_aa: CATRSGGAGVSTGELFF

clone_size: .
j_call: TRBJ1-1
d_call: .
v_call: TRBV18
cdr3_nt: TGTGCCAGCTCACCAAATGATTGGAGACAGAACACTGAAGCTTTCTTT
cdr3_aa: CASSPNDWRQNTEAFF

clone_size: .
j_call: TRBJ1-1
d_call: .
v_call: TRBV5-6
cdr3_nt: TGTGCCAGCAGCTTAACAGGGACCACTGAAGCTTTCTTT
cdr3_aa: CASSLTGTTEAFF

clone_size: .
j_call: TRBJ1-1
d_call: .
v_call: TRBV7-8
cdr3_nt: TGTGCCAGCAGCCTTCAGGGAGGGAACACTGAAGCTTTCTTT
cdr3_aa: CASSLQGGNTEAFF

clone_size: .
j_call: TRBJ1-2
d_call: .
v_call: TRBV5-4
cdr3_nt: TGTGCCAGCAGCTTGTCTGGGGGGGGCGGAGCTAACTATGGCTACACCTTC
cdr3_aa: CASSLSGGGGANYGYTF

clone_size: .
j_call: TRBJ2-7
d_call: TRBD2
v_call: TRBV9
cdr3_nt: TGTGCCAGCAGCGTAGGGAGCGGGGCTTACTCCTACGAGCAGTACTTC
cdr3_aa: CASSVGSGAYSYEQYF

clone_size: .
j_call: TRBJ1-1
d_call: .
v_call: TRBV2
cdr3_nt: TGTGCCAGCAGGGCCGGGGGACTACAGGAGACTGAAGCTTTCTTT
cdr3_aa: CASRAGGLQETEAFF

clone_size: .
j_call: TRBJ1-6
d_call: .
v_call: TRBV7-2
cdr3_nt: TGTGCCAGCAGCTTAGTCCATTCACCCCTCCACTTT
cdr3_aa: CASSLVHSPLHF

clone_size: .
j_call: TRBJ1-5
d_call: .
v_call: TRBV11-3
cdr3_nt: TGTGCGCAAGGTCCGTGGGCACCGCTTAACCAGCCCCAGCATTTT
cdr3_aa: CAQGPWAPLNQPQHF

clone_size: .
j_call: TRBJ2-7
d_call: .
v_call: TRBV27
cdr3_nt: TGTGCCAGCAGTTTAATCGGGGACATCTCCTACGAGCAGTACTTC
cdr3_aa: CASSLIGDISYEQYF

clone_size: .
j_call: TRBJ2-7
d_call: .
v_call: TRBV5-1
cdr3_nt: TGCGCCAGCAGCTTGGGAGGGGGTCACGGCAACGAGCAGTACTTC
cdr3_aa: CASSLGGGHGNEQYF

clone_size: .
j_call: TRBJ2-2
d_call: .
v_call: TRBV30
cdr3_nt: TGTGCCTGGAACGGCGGGGTAAACACCGGGGAGCTGTTTTTT
cdr3_aa: CAWNGGVNTGELFF

clone_size: .
j_call: TRBJ2-1
d_call: .
v_call: TRBV7-2
cdr3_nt: TGTGCCAGCAGCTTCCTTAGTGGTACGGGGGATGAGCAGTTCTTC
cdr3_aa: CASSFLSGTGDEQFF

clone_size: .
j_call: TRBJ1-3
d_call: .
v_call: TRBV6-6
cdr3_nt: TGTGCCAGCAGTTACACGGGCATGGGGGGAAACACCATATATTTT
cdr3_aa: CASSYTGMGGNTIYF

clone_size: .
j_call: TRBJ2-1
d_call: .
v_call: TRBV7-9
cdr3_nt: TGTGCCAGCAGCTTAGTCCCCAGACCTGAGCAGTTCTTC
cdr3_aa: CASSLVPRPEQFF

clone_size: .
j_call: TRBJ1-5
d_call: .
v_call: TRBV6-4
cdr3_nt: TGTGCCAGCAGTCTCTGGATTAGCAATCAGCCCCAGCATTTT
cdr3_aa: CASSLWISNQPQHF

clone_size: once
j_call: TRBJ2-7
d_call: TRBD1
v_call: TRBV6-5
cdr3_nt: TGTGCCAGCCGCCGAGGACAGGGGCTCTACGAGCAGTACTTC
cdr3_aa: CASRRGQGLYEQYF

clone_size: .
j_call: TRBJ2-1
d_call: .
v_call: TRBV4-3
cdr3_nt: TGCGCCAGCAGCCATACGGATAGAGTTTACAATGAGCAGTTCTTC
cdr3_aa: CASSHTDRVYNEQFF

clone_size: .
j_call: TRBJ1-1
d_call: TRBD1
v_call: TRBV15
cdr3_nt: TGTGCCACCAGCAATCCCGGGACAGGGGTATTGTTTGAAGCTTTCTTT
cdr3_aa: CATSNPGTGVLFEAFF

clone_size: .
j_call: TRBJ1-5
d_call: .
v_call: TRBV25-1
cdr3_nt: TGTGCCAGCAGTGAATTTCGGGACAAAAATCAGCCCCAGCATTTT
cdr3_aa: CASSEFRDKNQPQHF

clone_size: few
j_call: TRBJ1-1
d_call: .
v_call: TRBV4-1
cdr3_nt: TGCGCCAGCAGCGGGGCGGGGGTGATGGACACTGAAGCTTTCTTT
cdr3_aa: CASSGAGVMDTEAFF

clone_size: once
j_call: TRBJ2-3
d_call: .
v_call: TRBV9
cdr3_nt: TGTGCCAGCACAAGCGGGAGCACAGATACGCAGTATTTT
cdr3_aa: CASTSGSTDTQYF

clone_size: .
j_call: TRBJ1-1
d_call: .
v_call: TRBV5-1
cdr3_nt: TGCGCCAGCAGCTCCTCAGGGATGAACACTGAAGCTTTCTTT
cdr3_aa: CASSSSGMNTEAFF

clone_size: .
j_call: TRBJ1-2
d_call: .
v_call: TRBV2
cdr3_nt: TGTGCCAGCAGTCAAAGGGGGGATGCCTATGGCTACACCTTC
cdr3_aa: CASSQRGDAYGYTF

clone_size: .
j_call: TRBJ2-3
d_call: .
v_call: TRBV10-3
cdr3_nt: TGTGCCATCAGTAGCACAGATACGCAGTATTTT
cdr3_aa: CAISSTDTQYF

clone_size: .
j_call: TRBJ2-1
d_call: .
v_call: TRBV10-3
cdr3_nt: TGTGCCATCAGCCCCGGGGACTGGCAATTCAATGAGCAGTTCTTC
cdr3_aa: CAISPGDWQFNEQFF

clone_size: .
j_call: TRBJ2-3
d_call: .
v_call: TRBV10-3
cdr3_nt: TGTGCCACCTGGACAGAGCCAGATACGCAGTATTTT
cdr3_aa: CATWTEPDTQYF

clone_size: .
j_call: TRBJ2-3
d_call: .
v_call: TRBV6-5
cdr3_nt: TGTGCCAGCAGAACCGAAGGGGGGACAGATACGCAGTATTTT
cdr3_aa: CASRTEGGTDTQYF

clone_size: .
j_call: TRBJ1-1
d_call: .
v_call: TRBV2
cdr3_nt: TGTGCCAGCAGTCCCCGAACAGGGAACGCTGAAGCTTTCTTT
cdr3_aa: CASSPRTGNAEAFF

clone_size: .
j_call: TRBJ2-5
d_call: .
v_call: TRBV28
cdr3_nt: TGTGCCAGCAGTCCCCGAGGTAGCGGCTCAGAGACCCAGTACTTC
cdr3_aa: CASSPRGSGSETQYF

clone_size: few
j_call: TRBJ1-1
d_call: .
v_call: TRBV10-3
cdr3_nt: TGTGCCATCAGTGAGAACACAGGTACTGAAGCTTTCTTT
cdr3_aa: CAISENTGTEAFF

clone_size: .
j_call: TRBJ1-5
d_call: TRBD1
v_call: TRBV7-2
cdr3_nt: TGTGCCAGCAGCTCGACAGGGGGGCCTCAGCCCCAGCATTTT
cdr3_aa: CASSSTGGPQPQHF

clone_size: .
j_call: TRBJ2-7
d_call: TRBD2
v_call: TRBV18
cdr3_nt: TGTGCCAGCTCCGATGTAGCGAGCGGGAGGTACGGGGAGTACTTC
cdr3_aa: CASSDVASGRYGEYF

clone_size: once
j_call: TRBJ1-2
d_call: TRBD1
v_call: TRBV11-3
cdr3_nt: TGTGCCAGCAGCTTAACCGGGACAGGGCTTGACGGCTACACCTTC
cdr3_aa: CASSLTGTGLDGYTF

clone_size: .
j_call: TRBJ1-1
d_call: .
v_call: TRBV5-6
cdr3_nt: TGTGCCAGCAGCTTGCCCCGGACATATAACACTGAAGCTTTCTTT
cdr3_aa: CASSLPRTYNTEAFF

clone_size: .
j_call: TRBJ2-3
d_call: TRBD2
v_call: TRBV29-1
cdr3_nt: TGCAGCGTTGCCCGGGGGGTCGGCACAGATACGCAGTATTTT
cdr3_aa: CSVARGVGTDTQYF